These 4 T cell receptor beta chains came from one sample sequenced in a study of metastatic and nonmetastatic thyroid tumors. Before thyroid surgery, none of the patients had received any treatment. TCRdb used MiXCR to call clones anew from the PCR reads. The sample yields 20,000 or so clones, approximately 40% seen once. Sequencing used tumor tissue. These receptors originate from a female donor with papillary thyroid cancer or a benign thyroid nodule (not recorded which). Some clones in this sample may be carry-over from other donors' samples.

This clone has just a few counts. This chain connects TRBV28 to TRBJ1-4, with a possible D match to TRBD1 (5 bases). V was cut by 5 bases and J by 10 bases, with 11 bases left in between. The CDR3 sequence is 12 residues long. From germline, CDR1 is MDHEN and CDR2 SYDVKM. The CDR3 here is CASSPPRGKLFF. In nucleotides, the CDR3 is TGTGCCAGCAGTCCGCCGAGGGGAAAACTGTTTTTT. Full variable domain (missing parts from reference TRBV28 and TRBJ1-4): DVKVTQSSRYLVKRTGEKVFLECVQDMDHENMFWYRQDPGLGLRLIYFSYDVKMKEKGDIPEGYSVSREKKERFSLILESASTNQTSMYLCASSPPRGKLFFGSGTQLSVL.

The chain couples TRBV12-3 or TRBV12-4 to TRBJ2-5; perhaps D is TRBD1 or TRBD2 (5 bases each). V was clipped by 6 bases and J by 0 bases, with 20 bases between them. This CDR3 has 17 residues. CDR3 region: CASRSPRDRPYQETQYF. The CDR3 coding sequence is TGTGCCAGCAGATCCCCCCGGGACCGCCCTTACCAAGAGACCCAGTACTTC.

The CDR3 DNA reads TGTGCCAGCAGCCCGGGGACAGGGATCTACAATGAGCAGTTCTTC. Protein: CASSPGTGIYNEQFF. The chain joins TRBV11-2 to TRBJ2-1; 9 bases are a match to TRBD1. Per the germline V gene, CDR1 is SGHAT and CDR2 is FQNNGV. There are 15 residues in the CDR3. Trimming removed 5 bases from V and 3 bases from J; junction bases left unmatched: 5. Variable domain in full (rest from reference TRBV11-2 and TRBJ2-1): EAGVAQSPRYKIIEKRQSVAFWCNPISGHATLYWYQQILGQGPKLLIQFQNNGVVDDSQLPKDRFSAERLKGVDSTLKIQPAKLEDSAVYLCASSPGTGIYNEQFFGPGTRLTVL.

This clone was counted between two and nine times. The V gene is TRBV10-2, the J gene TRBJ2-7, with D possibly TRBD2 on 5 matching bases. CDR1 is WSHSY and CDR2 is SAAADI in the germline V gene. This CDR3 contains 13 residues. The ends were cut back, 3 bases at V and 3 bases at J, with 9 bases in the middle. As DNA, the CDR3 is TGCGCCAGCAGTGATAACGGGATCTACGAGCAGTACTTC. Protein sequence: CASSDNGIYEQYF.